This T cell receptor beta chain was captured by sequencing in a study of blood T cell repertoires in COVID-19. This table comes from immunoSEQ multiplex PCR, and its TCRdb copy is limited to in-frame clones, with some not included. This sample has 200,000 to 250,000 clones; approximately 89% occur once, and the top ten carry about 3.5%. Clinical histories supplied by participants themselves formed the basis of cohort assignment. The CDR3 is made up of 14 amino acids. The germline gives CDR1 SGHRS, CDR2 YFSETQ. V lost 4 bases, J lost 0 bases, and 3 bases stayed unmatched. The sequenced material came from PBMCs or T cells enriched from blood (not recorded which). The receptor comes from a woman younger than 45 who had been exposed to COVID-19. This chain links TRBV5-1 with TRBJ1-1, with TRBD1 identical over 7 bases. The CDR3 region has the DNA TGCGCCAGCAGCGTTGACAGGGTGAACACTGAAGCTTTCTTT. It is translated as CASSVDRVNTEAFF.